These 10 T cell receptor beta chains were sequenced from one sample in a study of beta chain features in type 1 diabetes. Regarding the study as a whole: There was a moderate but significant shortening of TCRB CDR3s in all four CD4+ subsets of Type 1 diabetes patients.

No cognate antigen is known for these TCRs. All of the isolated RNA was reverse transcribed, so expressed TCRB transcripts were sequenced. The protocol was immunoSEQ multiplex PCR, while the TCRdb copy is restricted to in-frame clones and leaves out a portion. The sample yields about 190,000 clones, around 7.9% seen once. The specimen was central memory CD4+ T cells from blood. The source of these receptors is a man aged 18 to 35 with type 1 diabetes.

This chain joins TRBV28 and TRBJ2-1; D might be TRBD1 (5 bases). V lost 7 bases and J 4 bases, leaving 17 bases between the germline ends. The length of the CDR3 is 15 residues. CDR1 MDHEN and CDR2 SYDVKM come from the germline V gene. CDR3 region: CASTAVGATYNEQFF. In DNA, the CDR3 is TGTGCCAGCACCGCCGTTGGGGCGACATACAATGAGCAGTTCTTC.

The chain uses TRBV28 and TRBJ2-7, with D possibly TRBD1 on 5 matching bases. V lost 5 bases and J lost 3, with 14 bases in between. The germline V gene encodes CDR1 MDHEN and CDR2 SYDVKM. The CDR3 spans 14 residues. DNA for the CDR3: TGTGCCAGCAGTCCCCCCCTGGGGCTCTACGAGCAGTACTTC. Translated, it gives CASSPPLGLYEQYF.

This clone showed up just a few times. The rearrangement links TRBV7-9 to TRBJ2-5; 11 bases match TRBD2. This CDR3 has 15 residues. Looked up from germline, CDR1 is SEHNR and CDR2 is FQNEAQ (reference sequence). With V trimmed by 5 bases and J by 6 bases, 8 bases remained unmatched. The CDR3 here is CASSPIAGGPKTQYF. The CDR3 nucleotides are TGTGCCAGCAGCCCCATAGCGGGAGGGCCAAAGACCCAGTACTTC.

This clone was counted between two and nine times. The V call is TRBV2, the J call TRBJ1-6, with 7 nucleotides matching TRBD1. The CDR3 extends over 15 amino acids. The germline V gene encodes CDR1 SNHLY and CDR2 FYNNEI. Unmatched junction bases numbered 9, after V lost 2 bases and J lost 11 bases. The CDR3 region is CASSERQGFFPPLHF. Written as DNA, the CDR3 is TGTGCCAGCAGTGAAAGACAGGGCTTCTTCCCACCCCTCCACTTT.

A few counts support this clone. The chain has TRBV7-9 and TRBJ2-7; the match to TRBD1 covers 9 bases. Losses at the gene ends were 5 bases for V and 3 bases for J; bases not matched to a gene: 8. Germline V gene sequence: CDR1 SEHNR, CDR2 FQNEAQ (reference sequence). This CDR3 is built from 15 residues. The CDR3 sequence is CASSPRDRVGYEQYF. The CDR3 bases are TGTGCCAGCAGCCCAAGGGACAGGGTCGGCTACGAGCAGTACTTC. The full variable domain, completed using reference TRBV7-9 and TRBJ2-7, is DTGVSQNPRHKITKRGQNVTFRCDPISEHNRLYWYRQTLGQGPEFLTYFQNEAQLEKSRLLSDRFSAERPKGSFSTLEIQRTEQGDSAMYLCASSPRDRVGYEQYFGPGTRLTVT.

This clone has only a few counts. The chain couples TRBV14 to TRBJ2-1, with D tentatively TRBD2 (5 bases). The CDR3 spans 14 residues. Trimming pared 1 base from V and 3 bases from J, leaving 7 bases between. Germline V lookup: CDR1 SGHDN, CDR2 FVKESK. CDR3 nucleotides: TGTGCCAGCAGCCAAGTCGGGAACTACAATGAGCAGTTCTTC. This encodes CASSQVGNYNEQFF.

This clone came up a few times. The rearrangement uses TRBV30 and TRBJ1-2, with 12 bases identical to TRBD1. The CDR3 loop spans 14 amino acids. Germline CDR1 GTSNPN, CDR2 SVGIG (reference sequence). V was pared by 7 bases and J by 7 bases, with 10 bases of the junction left unmatched. CDR3 residues: CAFQAGTGGSGYTF. CDR3 coding DNA: TGTGCCTTTCAAGCCGGGACAGGGGGCTCTGGCTACACCTTC.

This clone was found a few times. The chain uses TRBV6-5 and TRBJ2-3; TRBD1 matches at 10 bases. The germline V gene has CDR1 MNHEY and CDR2 SVGAGI. Germline trimming cut 5 bases from V and 6 bases from J; bases unmatched to any gene: 8. This CDR3 spans 15 amino acids. The CDR3 region has the DNA TGTGCCAGCAGTCGCCGGGACAGGGGTATGGATACGCAGTATTTT. It specifies CASSRRDRGMDTQYF.

This clone was counted between two and nine times. The chain links TRBV27 to TRBJ2-7; TRBD1 agrees at 11 bases. V lost 8 bases to trimming and J lost 5 bases; unmatched junction nucleotides: 11. The CDR3 extends over 15 amino acids. Germline CDR1 and CDR2: MNHEY and SMNVEV (reference sequence). CDR3 bases: TGTGCCAGCGGGAGCCGGGACAGGGGGATCCACGAGCAGTACTTC. Its translation is CASGSRDRGIHEQYF.

This clone was seen only a few times. The chain joins TRBV18 to TRBJ1-3, with 10 positions matching TRBD1. V gave up 6 bases and J gave up 4 bases; unmatched junction bases: 9. The CDR3 length is 16 residues. Germline lookup yields CDR1 KGHSH and CDR2 LQKENI. CDR3 sequence (DNA): TGTGCCAGCTCCCCCGGGACAGGGGTTTCAGGAAACACCATATATTTT. It yields the protein CASSPGTGVSGNTIYF.